Presented here are 8 T cell receptor beta chains from one specimen sequenced in a study of blood T cell repertoires in COVID-19 (dated by TCRdb to the early 2020s). Libraries were prepared through the immunoSEQ multiplex PCR assay. The clones in this table, taken by TCRdb from immuneACCESS, are in-frame only. Not every clone is retained; where verified, under half of the shortfall comes from an unresolved V gene, and the cause of the rest is unknown. This sample has around 62,000 clones in its table, and 90% to 95% of those were observed once. Less than 3.5% of the sample belongs to the ten largest clones. The sample was peripheral blood. The receptors were sampled from a man in his 70s with active COVID-19.

The chain is built from TRBV12-5 and TRBJ1-2; 10 positions agree with TRBD1. The germline V gene encodes CDR1 LGHNT and CDR2 FRNRAP. The CDR3 has 15 amino acids. After removal of 4 bases from V and 4 bases from J, the junction contained 6 bases not matched to a gene. The CDR3 sequence is CASGSGTGVSYGYTF. In DNA, the CDR3 is TGTGCTAGTGGTTCCGGGACAGGGGTAAGCTATGGCTACACCTTC.

The V call is TRBV7-9, the J call TRBJ2-3, with a possible D match to TRBD2 (5 bases). Germline CDR1 SEHNR, CDR2 FQNEAQ (reference sequence). The CDR3 has 13 residues. The V end lost 7 bases, the J end lost 4 bases, and 12 bases lay between the germline ends. The CDR3 loop reads CASIEGAADTQYF. CDR3 nucleotide sequence: TGTGCCAGCATTGAGGGTGCGGCAGATACGCAGTATTTT.

The chain's CDR3 is CSVGEGARNEQYF. CDR3 DNA: TGCAGCGTGGGAGAGGGGGCGCGGAACGAGCAGTACTTC. This sequence joins TRBV29-1 and TRBJ2-7; 7 bases are a match to TRBD1. The CDR3 has 13 residues. V shed 6 bases, J shed 5 bases, and the junction held 10 bases outside the gene matches. Germline CDR1 reads SQVTM; CDR2 reads ANQGSEA.

The chain employs TRBV6-2 or TRBV6-3 and TRBJ1-2, with a possible D match to TRBD1 (6 bases). Germline CDR1 reads MNHEY; CDR2 reads SVGEGT. The CDR3 consists of 13 residues. The V end was cut by 5 bases, the J end by 6 bases, with 13 bases between. CDR3 DNA sequence: TGTGCCAGCAGTCTTAGACAGGCTGATGGCTACACCTTC. Translation: CASSLRQADGYTF.

The V and J genes are TRBV19 and TRBJ1-5; 8 bases line up with TRBD1. V lost 6 bases to trimming and J lost 7 bases; unmatched junction nucleotides: 11. CDR1 and CDR2 (germline): LNHDA, SQIVND (reference sequence). This CDR3 comprises 15 residues. CDR3 amino acids: CASSPSDRGLQPQHF. CDR3 bases: TGTGCCAGTAGCCCCTCAGACAGGGGATTGCAGCCCCAGCATTTT.

The rearrangement uses TRBV5-6 and TRBJ2-3; 11 nucleotides line up with TRBD1. The CDR3 contains 17 residues. The trim removed 0 bases at V and 3 bases at J, leaving 6 bases unmatched. The germline V gene has CDR1 SGHDT and CDR2 YYEEEE. CDR3 protein: CASSLASGTGGTDTQYF. For the CDR3, the DNA is TGTGCCAGCAGCTTGGCCTCCGGGACAGGGGGGACAGATACGCAGTATTTT. Together with reference TRBV5-6 and TRBJ2-3, the CDR3 gives the full variable domain: DAGVTQSPTHLIKTRGQQVTLRCSPKSGHDTVSWYQQALGQGPQFIFQYYEEEERQRGNFPDRFSGHQFPNYSSELNVNALLLGDSALYLCASSLASGTGGTDTQYFGPGTRLTVL.

This chain connects TRBV6-2 or TRBV6-3 to TRBJ2-5; D remains unclear. Deletions cut 0 bases from V and 4 bases from J, with 9 bases between. The CDR3 spans 14 residues. Germline loops: CDR1 MNHEY, CDR2 SVGEGT. The DNA for the CDR3 is TGTGCCAGCAGTTACTCGGAGAGTCGAGAGACCCAGTACTTC. This translates into CASSYSESRETQYF.

The rearrangement links TRBV18 to TRBJ1-1; maybe TRBD1 (6 bases). The CDR3 loop spans 16 amino acids. Germline V CDR1 and CDR2: KGHSH, LQKENI. The V end was cut by 2 bases, the J end by 5 bases, with 18 bases between. Written as DNA, the CDR3 is TGTGCCAGCTCACCAGGGGGCTTGGGGGCGCATACTGAAGCTTTCTTT. Translating gives CASSPGGLGAHTEAFF.